This is a list of T cell receptor beta chains from one sample in a study of blood T cells in healthy people across ages. TCRdb reanalysed the 5' RACE reads using MiXCR and keeps one entry per CDR3 protein. The sample has 1.2 million to 1.5 million distinct CDR3 sequences; approximately 42% are singletons. The material sequenced was blood. These receptors came from a woman aged 18-35 years in good health. CDR3s include the opening cysteine and the closing phenylalanine or tryptophan. Fields, in order: CDR3 length, V gene, D gene, J gene, clone size, CDR3 DNA, CDR3 protein. A D gene is named only where the DNA matches it firmly. Rows may omit the clone size; those that give it use once, few, many or a size class.

length: 16
V: TRBV4-1
D: TRBD2
J: TRBJ2-1
size: NA
DNA: TGCGCCAGCAGCCCCTATTTTGCGGGAGGCGGGAATGAGCAGTTCTTC
CDR3: CASSPYFAGGGNEQFF

length: 15
V: TRBV5-1
D: NA
J: TRBJ2-3
size: few
DNA: TGCGCCAGCAGCTTGGAGTTGGAGGAGGAGGATACGCAGTATTTT
CDR3: CASSLELEEEDTQYF

length: 13
V: TRBV28
D: NA
J: TRBJ1-1
size: NA
DNA: TGTGCCAGCAGTCCCCTCAGGGGCAGCGAAGCTTTCTTT
CDR3: CASSPLRGSEAFF

length: 15
V: TRBV5-1
D: NA
J: TRBJ2-1
size: NA
DNA: TGCGCCAGCAGCTTGGGTGCGGGGTCGAACAATGAGCAGTTCTTC
CDR3: CASSLGAGSNNEQFF

length: 15
V: TRBV7-9
D: TRBD1
J: TRBJ2-1
size: many
DNA: TGTGCCAGCAGCACCTCGGGACAGGCAAACAATGAGCAGTTCTTC
CDR3: CASSTSGQANNEQFF

length: 13
V: TRBV24-1
D: NA
J: TRBJ2-7
size: NA
DNA: TGTGCCACCAGTGCGGAACCGTCCTACGAGCAGTACTTC
CDR3: CATSAEPSYEQYF

length: 15
V: TRBV3-1
D: NA
J: TRBJ1-2
size: NA
DNA: TGTGCCAGCAGCCAAGCCCCGGGACGTAGCGATGGCTACACCTTC
CDR3: CASSQAPGRSDGYTF

length: 16
V: TRBV3-1
D: TRBD1
J: TRBJ1-2
size: NA
DNA: TGTGCCAGCAGCCAAGAAGCGGGGACAGGGGCCTATGGCTACACCTTC
CDR3: CASSQEAGTGAYGYTF

length: 12
V: TRBV4-1
D: NA
J: TRBJ2-3
size: NA
DNA: TGCGCCAGCAGGGGGATCACAGGTACGCAGTATTTT
CDR3: CASRGITGTQYF

length: 16
V: TRBV5-1
D: NA
J: TRBJ1-2
size: NA
DNA: TGCGCCAGCAGCTTGGCCGAAAGAACGGCCAACTATGGCTACACCTTC
CDR3: CASSLAERTANYGYTF

length: 14
V: TRBV12-3/TRBV12-4
D: TRBD2
J: TRBJ2-3
size: NA
DNA: TGTGCCAGCATCGGCAGCGGGAGCGCAGATACGCAGTATTTT
CDR3: CASIGSGSADTQYF

length: 18
V: TRBV20-1
D: TRBD2
J: TRBJ2-7
size: NA
DNA: TGCAGTGCCCCCCGAGGTGGGACCAGACTAGCGGGCCGATACGAGCAGTACTTC
CDR3: CSAPRGGTRLAGRYEQYF

length: 15
V: TRBV3-1
D: NA
J: TRBJ2-2
size: NA
DNA: TGTGCCAGCAGCCCCAGTCCTACCCATCCGGGGGAGCTGTTTTTT
CDR3: CASSPSPTHPGELFF

length: 18
V: TRBV7-8
D: TRBD2
J: TRBJ2-3
size: few
DNA: TGTGCCAGCAGCTTAGGAACTAGCGGTCGATATAGCACAGATACGCAGTATTTT
CDR3: CASSLGTSGRYSTDTQYF

length: 17
V: TRBV5-1
D: TRBD2
J: TRBJ2-5
size: few
DNA: TGCGCCAGCAGCTTGGGTCGACTAGCGGGAGACCAAGAGACCCAGTACTTC
CDR3: CASSLGRLAGDQETQYF

length: 16
V: TRBV5-1
D: TRBD2
J: TRBJ2-1
size: few
DNA: TGCGCCAGCAGCTTCCCTAGCGGGGGGGCATACAATGAGCAGTTCTTC
CDR3: CASSFPSGGAYNEQFF

length: 15
V: TRBV20-1
D: TRBD2
J: TRBJ2-7
size: NA
DNA: TGCAGTGCCAATATAGCGGGGGGGAGCTCCTACGAGCAGTACTTC
CDR3: CSANIAGGSSYEQYF

length: 14
V: TRBV28
D: NA
J: TRBJ2-2
size: NA
DNA: TGTGCCAGCGGGGGGGCAGGGGGCACCGGGGAGCTGTTTTTT
CDR3: CASGGAGGTGELFF

length: 12
V: TRBV18
D: NA
J: TRBJ2-3
size: few
DNA: TGTGCCAGCTCAGGAGCGGAAAATACGCAGTATTTT
CDR3: CASSGAENTQYF

length: 18
V: TRBV4-1
D: NA
J: TRBJ2-7
size: NA
DNA: TGCGCCAGCAGTCAAATTCTGGGGGAGCTGGTCCCGACCTACGAGCAGTACTTC
CDR3: CASSQILGELVPTYEQYF

length: 17
V: TRBV18
D: TRBD2
J: TRBJ2-1
size: NA
DNA: TGTGCCAGCTCCCGCGGGACACTAGCGGGTACGGACAATGAGCAGTTCTTC
CDR3: CASSRGTLAGTDNEQFF

length: 16
V: TRBV2
D: TRBD2
J: TRBJ2-3
size: NA
DNA: TGTGCCAGCAAACTGTTAGCGGGAGAGGTGTCAGATACGCAGTATTTT
CDR3: CASKLLAGEVSDTQYF

length: 11
V: TRBV12-3/TRBV12-4
D: TRBD2
J: TRBJ2-7
size: few
DNA: TGTGCCAGCCAGCGGGACTACGAGCAGTACTTC
CDR3: CASQRDYEQYF

length: 17
V: TRBV6-1
D: NA
J: TRBJ2-3
size: NA
DNA: TGTGCCAGCAGGACCTCTAGCAGGGGGGGGCCGGTAGATACGCAGTATTTT
CDR3: CASRTSSRGGPVDTQYF

length: 14
V: TRBV20-1
D: NA
J: TRBJ2-2
size: NA
DNA: TGCAGTGCTTATTCTCAATTAAACACCGGGGAGCTGTTTTTT
CDR3: CSAYSQLNTGELFF

length: 18
V: TRBV1
D: NA
J: TRBJ2-5
size: NA
DNA: TGCACCAGCAGCCAACCGGGACTAGCGGGGGACCTTGGCAATGAGCAGTACTTC
CDR3: CTSSQPGLAGDLGNEQYF

length: 13
V: TRBV27
D: NA
J: TRBJ1-4
size: NA
DNA: TGTGCCAGCAGTTACGGGGGCGTAGGAAAACTGTTTTTT
CDR3: CASSYGGVGKLFF

length: 14
V: TRBV12-3/TRBV12-4
D: NA
J: TRBJ2-7
size: NA
DNA: TGTGCCAGCAGTTGGGAGGCAGAATCCTACGAGCAGTACTTC
CDR3: CASSWEAESYEQYF

length: 10
V: TRBV5-1
D: NA
J: TRBJ1-2
size: few
DNA: TGCGCCAGCAGCAGACGGCGCTACACCTTC
CDR3: CASSRRRYTF

length: 11
V: TRBV3-1
D: NA
J: TRBJ2-7
size: many
DNA: TGTGCCAGCAGCCTCACGAGAGAGCAGTACTTC
CDR3: CASSLTREQYF

length: 15
V: TRBV5-1
D: NA
J: TRBJ1-1
size: NA
DNA: TGCGCCAGCAGCTCCGAGCCAGGGTGGTCCACTGAAGCTTTCTTT
CDR3: CASSSEPGWSTEAFF

length: 17
V: TRBV20-1
D: NA
J: TRBJ1-2
size: NA
DNA: TGCAGTGCTCGAAAGACCGGGACAACCCTTACTAACTATGGCTACACCTTC
CDR3: CSARKTGTTLTNYGYTF

length: 14
V: TRBV2
D: NA
J: TRBJ1-2
size: few
DNA: TGTGCCAGCAGTGAAGCGACCCCTAACTATGGCTACACCTTC
CDR3: CASSEATPNYGYTF

length: 17
V: TRBV3-1
D: NA
J: TRBJ1-5
size: few
DNA: TGTGCCAGCAGCCCCCTATCCACCGGCAATAGCAATCAGCCCCAGCATTTT
CDR3: CASSPLSTGNSNQPQHF

length: 15
V: TRBV11-2
D: NA
J: TRBJ2-2
size: NA
DNA: TGTGCCAGCAGCCTGGGGGGGACATCAAACAGGGAGCTGTTTTTT
CDR3: CASSLGGTSNRELFF

length: 20
V: TRBV7-2
D: TRBD2
J: TRBJ2-5
size: few
DNA: TGTGCCAGCAGCTTAAGCTCAGGGACTAGCGCCCCCGGGGACCAAGAGACCCAGTACTTC
CDR3: CASSLSSGTSAPGDQETQYF

length: 12
V: TRBV6-1
D: NA
J: TRBJ2-1
size: few
DNA: TGTGCCAGCAGTGTACGGATGGGTGAGCAGTTCTTC
CDR3: CASSVRMGEQFF

length: 14
V: TRBV7-8
D: TRBD1
J: TRBJ2-5
size: few
DNA: TGTGCCAGCAGCAACCCGGGACAGGGAGAGACCCAGTACTTC
CDR3: CASSNPGQGETQYF

length: 13
V: TRBV9
D: TRBD1
J: TRBJ2-1
size: NA
DNA: TGTGCCAGCAGCCAGGGACAGACAAATGAGCAGTTCTTC
CDR3: CASSQGQTNEQFF

length: 20
V: TRBV4-1
D: NA
J: TRBJ1-1
size: few
DNA: TGCGCCAGCAGCCAAGGCCAAGGGGGGCGCGTTGGGATTGGAGGCACTGAAGCTTTCTTT
CDR3: CASSQGQGGRVGIGGTEAFF

length: 14
V: TRBV29-1
D: TRBD2
J: TRBJ2-4
size: NA
DNA: TGCAGCGTACAAGGGAGGGATACCAAAAACATTCAGTACTTC
CDR3: CSVQGRDTKNIQYF